Sequencing of this T cell receptor (beta chain) was carried out in a study of cytomegalovirus exposure and HLA in healthy donors (TCRdb year 2017). In terms of the full investigation: An earlier analysis of approximately 640 of the donors reported about 250 Gb of sequence data and some 120 million unique TCR beta sequences from about 200 million T cells. Roughly 310 gigabases of sequencing data and tens of millions of unique TCR sequences were included in an early release covering around 600 HLA-typed donors. Of the 350 to 400 genotyped donors, approximately 80% fell in the genetic ancestry cluster associated with self-reported Caucasian donors. The study was designed to test whether signatures of past pathogen exposure could be identified by cataloging public T cell receptors. The study profiled the T cell repertoires of fewer than 850 subjects by immunosequencing and related them to cytomegalovirus serostatus. Along with the approximately 650-subject first cohort, a separate validation cohort of over a hundred different subjects was used. The study combined high-throughput TCR immunosequencing, statistical association of individual TCRs with disease status, and machine learning to predict cytomegalovirus infection status. To study patterns of TCR occurrence, a later analysis re-analyzed previously published TCR beta repertoires from 666 donors and added high-resolution HLA genotyping. Rather than drawing on any new phenotypic data, the later analysis identified candidate immune exposures from TCR beta sequences and the way those sequences occurred across donors. To decide whether each TCR beta V gene segment behaved as functional or pseudogenic, an earlier analysis of some 600 of the donors relied on high-throughput TCR beta sequencing. Donor age, sex, ethnicity and CMV serostatus were compiled together with the repertoire data. A later genetic analysis took genome-wide SNP genotypes for about 60% of the roughly 670 donors and used that subset as a discovery cohort. Every discovery cohort repertoire had been produced on one sequencing platform. HLA typing included class I and class II loci at four-digit resolution. The number of donors typed differed by locus, with about 620-630 for A, B, C, DRB1 and DQB1, roughly 520 for DQA1, 600 to 610 for DPA1, and 450 to 480 for DPB1. About five DR-DQ haplotypes were handled as single units for association and clustering because linkage in the cohort was strong. Among 398 genotyped donors of the cohort, an average of roughly 230,000 unique TCR beta nucleotide sequences was sequenced per donor, of which about 18% were non-productive.

Receptor amplification or capture employed the immunoSEQ multiplex PCR assay. For the multiplex PCR, a mixture combining 60 forward primers for TCR Vbeta segments and 13 reverse primers for TCR Jbeta segments was used. A multiplex PCR assay on genomic DNA amplified the CDR3 region of rearranged TCR beta genes. Amplified TCR beta libraries were sequenced as 87-base-pair reads on the Illumina HiSeq System. The authors' pipeline ran thus. In a later analysis, tens of millions of unique TCR beta chains were counted across the roughly 670 repertoires, and roughly 9.9 million of these chains were shared by at least two donors. To remove PCR and sequencing errors, raw reads were error-corrected and collapsed into unique sequences using a nearest-neighbor algorithm that merged closely related sequences. To assign V, D and J gene segments, CDR3 sequences were aligned to IMGT reference sequences. For a sequence to be retained, a match of at least six nucleotides to both a V gene segment and a J gene segment was required. Rearrangements were called productive when the CDR3 lacked stop codons and stayed in frame with V and J; all others were non-productive. CDR3 was defined according to IMGT convention as the region running from the second conserved V-encoded cysteine to the conserved J-encoded phenylalanine. In an earlier analysis of more than 550 of the donors, sequences lacking an unambiguous match to a single V gene segment were excluded. In an earlier analysis of a few hundred of the donors, V segments were called functional above 56.7% productive rearrangements and were called segregating when the between-donor standard deviation exceeded 5%. A statistical classification framework was built for diagnosing cytomegalovirus status from the catalog of TCR beta chain sequences. In a later analysis, V and J genes were assigned by comparing TCR nucleotide sequences against IMGT/GENE-DB human TR gene sequences. In a later analysis, CDR3 sequences and most-parsimonious VDJ recombination scenarios were assigned using the TCRdist pipeline. In a later analysis, each TCR beta chain was defined by its CDR3 amino acid sequence together with its V-gene family, and reads lacking a unique V-gene family were excluded. A later analysis removed several hundred highly shared, low-generation-probability nucleotide sequences to deal with suspected cross-contamination and a sequencing artifact. A later analysis calculated a clonal expansion index for each public chain from normalized within-repertoire ranks of inferred template counts. In a later analysis, generation probabilities were computed with a VDJ recombination model fitted to out-of-frame rearrangements, and the resulting probabilities were checked against IGoR. In a later analysis, TCR-TCR, TCR-HLA and TCR-CMV co-occurrence was scored with hypergeometric tests, and a repertoire-size bias correction was applied to TCR pairs. To estimate false discovery rates, a later analysis permuted the HLA or CMV assignments 20 times. In a later analysis, co-occurring TCRs were grouped using DBSCAN, and TCRdist sequence similarity was added for clustering within HLA-allele-positive subsets. Repertoires with fewer than 30,000 or more than 120,000 public chains were left out of co-occurrence clustering, as were five repertoires with anomalous nucleotide sharing. What TCRdb holds here is the immuneACCESS table cut down to in-frame rearrangements. Part of the clones is not present; checked against another copy, under half of the missing clones reflect an unresolved V gene, and the others are unexplained. V and J calls and clone size are given by that table; D and trimming were obtained from the DNA. The sample contains over 65,000 clones, 70% to 80% of them found a single time. The ten largest make up roughly 15% of the sample.

The CDR3 holds 13 amino acids from the cysteine to the phenylalanine. Just the 39-base CDR3 DNA is kept, in frame starting at base 1. Ends trimmed: V by 5 bases, J by 5 bases; bases unmatched to a gene: 4. According to the germline V gene, CDR1 reads MNHEY and CDR2 reads SVGAGI. With respect to this clone: The clone's antigen remains unknown. One base away there is no much larger clone; base qualities are not given.

Study-wide conclusions, independent of this receptor: A later analysis found that most CMV-associated TCR beta chains appeared HLA-restricted, with HLA associations seemingly driven largely by CMV exposure. A cluster of highly shared sequence variants was judged likely to be a technical artifact of the sequencing pipeline. Seventeen rarely observed V segments, including chromosome 9 orphons, were excluded from the earlier analysis of a few hundred of the donors because counts were too low. The authors suggested that the approach could potentially be generalized to other disease states and immunological phenotypes. In an earlier analysis of 587 of the donors, most TCR beta V segments appeared in productive rearrangements about 90% or about 30% of the time, broadly matching IMGT annotations. Linkage disequilibrium might explain the correlated functional status among segregating V segments, but an unknown experimental factor could not be excluded. A later analysis associated about 17,000 TCR beta sequences with specific HLA alleles at a false discovery rate of 0.05. Some IMGT-functional V segments, including TRBV6-2 and TRBV6-3, could not be distinguished by the 87-base-pair reads and were therefore excluded. The study listed 150 to 200 TCR beta chains as associated with cytomegalovirus. In a later analysis, the rate of TCR association differed among HLA loci, with DRB1 alleles having the most associated TCRs and HLA-C alleles having the fewest. When HLA alleles, especially DR and DQ, strongly co-occurred, TCR associations were difficult to assign to individual alleles. HLA typing was unavailable for some donors at each locus, so association tests used only the typed subset. Several of the top co-occurrence clusters appeared to be linked to parvovirus B19, influenza, CMV and Epstein-Barr virus, according to a later analysis. In a later genetic analysis, a missense DCLRE1C variant was associated with V-gene and J-gene trimming of TCR beta chains, and the association was replicated in an independent cohort. Presence/absence analyses assumed roughly uniform sequencing depth across donors, an assumption that may not hold. In both the original and validation cohorts, the classifier was reported to diagnose cytomegalovirus status with high specificity and sensitivity. For the cohort, immune exposure information was limited to CMV serostatus. A few of the identified cytomegalovirus-associated TCR beta chains were confirmed in vitro to be specific for cytomegalovirus antigens. A further reported finding was that TCR beta sequences accurately predicted the HLA-A and HLA-B alleles for most subjects in the first cohort. In a later genetic analysis, fewer N-insertions in productive TCRs were reported among donors in an Asian-associated ancestry cluster than the approximately 670-donor mean. The cohort was sequenced for TCR beta chains only, and without alpha or paired-chain data the features that could be detected were limited. While some public TCRs were present in many individuals, most TCR sequences turned up only very rarely across donors. Compared with equally common non-associated chains, HLA-associated TCR beta chains in a later analysis were more clonally expanded and had lower generation probabilities.

The cohort consisted of 666 healthy bone marrow donors. Cohort members were all nominally healthy when sampled, although unrecorded immune exposures were likely present. The donor tested CMV seropositive and was one of the 289 seropositive cohort members. A peripheral blood sample was provided by each donor, and peripheral blood mononuclear cells were used for TCR beta sequencing. Genomic DNA extraction from the blood cell samples was performed with the Qiagen DNeasy Blood Extraction Kit. The V gene is TRBV6-5 and the J gene is TRBJ1-1, and 8 junctional nucleotides match TRBD1. This TCR derives from a woman aged 40 to 50 in good health and CMV-seropositive. Material: PBMCs. CDR3 protein: CASSRQGTTEAFF. The DNA sequence is TGTGCCAGCAGTCGACAGGGGACTACTGAAGCTTTCTTT.